The 13 T cell receptor beta chains presented below share a single source sample, sequenced in a study of blood T cell repertoires in COVID-19. The data were produced by immunoSEQ multiplex PCR, yet TCRdb's version contains in-frame clones alone and is incomplete. The sample includes around 230,000 clones, around 90% of them seen just once. Sequencing was performed on PBMCs or T cells enriched from blood (not recorded which). These receptors were obtained from a man between 18 and 29 years old with acute COVID-19.

The rearrangement joins TRBV7-3 to TRBJ2-7; 10 nucleotides align to TRBD1. The CDR3 runs to 14 residues. V lost 5 bases, J lost 9 bases, and 10 bases stayed unmatched. CDR1 SGHTA and CDR2 FQGTGA come from the germline V gene. This chain's CDR3 is CASSPGDRGGVQYF. The CDR3 nucleotides read TGTGCCAGCAGCCCCGGGGACAGGGGAGGCGTGCAGTACTTC.

This chain links TRBV18 with TRBJ1-1, with D tentatively TRBD1 (5 bases). V was trimmed by 1 base and J by 1 base, leaving 7 bases between them. Germline loops: CDR1 KGHSH, CDR2 LQKENI. The CDR3 length is 14 residues. The CDR3: CASSPQGWNTEAFF. CDR3 nucleotide sequence: TGTGCCAGCTCACCACAGGGGTGGAACACTGAAGCTTTCTTT.

The V and J genes are TRBV7-2 and TRBJ2-2, with D possibly being TRBD1 (5 bases). Per germline, CDR1 SGHTA and CDR2 FQGNSA. The CDR3 runs to 14 residues. Deletions cut 5 bases from V and 3 bases from J, with 10 bases between. In DNA form, the CDR3 reads TGTGCCAGCAGCATGACAGCTTACACCGGGGAGCTGTTTTTT. Protein sequence: CASSMTAYTGELFF.

The chain has TRBV3-1 (or the pseudogene TRBV3-2) and TRBJ2-7; 8 positions agree with TRBD1. The CDR3 sequence is 14 residues long. Germline CDR1 and CDR2: LGHDT and YNNKEL (reference sequence). V shed 1 base and J 5 bases; nucleotides not matched to a gene: 4. The CDR3 is CASSQVEGQDEQYF. DNA for the CDR3: TGTGCCAGCAGCCAAGTAGAGGGACAGGACGAGCAGTACTTC.

The chain couples TRBV7-2 to TRBJ2-5, with D possibly matching TRBD1 (6 bases). The germline V and J ends were trimmed by 3 bases and 7 bases, with 27 bases remaining between them. This CDR3 is built from 18 residues. In germline, CDR1 is SGHTA, CDR2 FQGNSA. The CDR3 DNA reads TGTGCCAGCAGCTTTTCACTAGTCTCTGGGTGGGACAAGCGGACCCAGTACTTC. It translates to CASSFSLVSGWDKRTQYF.

CDR3 coding DNA: TGTGCCAGCAGCCAAGATGATACGGGCTCTGGGGCCAACGTCCTGACTTTC. This encodes CASSQDDTGSGANVLTF. The rearrangement links TRBV4-2 to TRBJ2-6; D remains ambiguous. From germline, CDR1 is LGHNA and CDR2 YNFKEQ. Trimming cost V 0 bases and J 0 bases, with 9 bases left between them. The CDR3 consists of 17 residues.

The chain is built from TRBV27 and TRBJ1-2; a weak D match, TRBD1 (6 bases). V shed 6 bases and J shed 4 bases, with 12 bases lying between them. Germline CDR1 is MNHEY and CDR2 is SMNVEV (reference sequence). The CDR3 totals 13 residues. This CDR3 is CASSRQGIYGYTF. In DNA form, the CDR3 reads TGTGCCAGCAGCCGCCAGGGGATCTATGGCTACACCTTC.

This clone has only a few counts. The CDR3 DNA follows: TGTGCCTGGAGGAGGGACAGGGGCCATTCACCCCTCCACTTT. It translates to CAWRRDRGHSPLHF. This sequence joins TRBV30 and TRBJ1-6; 10 bases are a match to TRBD1. The CDR3 has 14 residues. The germline CDR1 and CDR2 sequences are GTSNPN and SVGIG (reference sequence). V was pared by 3 bases and J by 8 bases, with 4 bases of the junction left unmatched. The entire variable domain, with the rest obtained from reference TRBV30 and TRBJ1-6, is as follows: SQTIHQWPATLVQPVGSPLSLECTVEGTSNPNLYWYRQAAGRGLQLLFYSVGIGQISSEVPQNLSASRPQDRQFILSSKKLLLSDSGFYLCAWRRDRGHSPLHFGNGTRLTVT.

This chain connects TRBV25-1 to TRBJ2-7; 8 bases align to TRBD1. The CDR3 runs 15 residues. Looked up from germline, CDR1 is MGHDK and CDR2 is SYGVNS. V shed 2 bases and J 4 bases; nucleotides not matched to a gene: 7. CDR3 nucleotide sequence: TGTGCCAGCAGTGAACCGGGACAGGAAAATTACGAGCAGTACTTC. Residues: CASSEPGQENYEQYF.

This clone was observed a single time. V is TRBV7-6 and J is TRBJ2-7; TRBD1 aligns across 9 bases. J was trimmed by 6 bases and V by 1 base; bases with no gene match: 10. Germline CDR1 is SGHVS and CDR2 is FNYEAQ. The CDR3 has 16 amino acids. Here the CDR3 reads CASSLGCEGTGCEQYF. CDR3 nucleotide sequence: TGTGCCAGCAGCTTAGGGTGTGAAGGGACAGGGTGCGAGCAGTACTTC.

V usage is TRBV28 and J usage is TRBJ1-2; D is unclear. The germline CDR1 and CDR2 sequences are MDHEN and SYDVKM. Trimming took 7 bases from V and 6 from J, leaving 12 bases between them. This CDR3 comprises 12 residues. CDR3 bases: TGTGCCAGCATTGGGCGGGCCGATGGCTACACCTTC. This codes for CASIGRADGYTF.

This rearrangement joins TRBV19 to TRBJ1-4; 8 nucleotides align to TRBD1. V lost 5 bases to trimming and J lost 5 bases; unmatched junction nucleotides: 7. This CDR3 region has 15 residues. From germline, CDR1 is LNHDA and CDR2 SQIVND (reference sequence). For the CDR3, the DNA is TGTGCCAGTAGTTCCCGGACAGGGCTGAATGAAAAACTGTTTTTT. Its protein product is CASSSRTGLNEKLFF.

This chain connects TRBV5-1 to TRBJ2-3, with 7 bases aligning to TRBD2. Germline V gene lookup returns CDR1 SGHRS and CDR2 YFSETQ. This CDR3 spans 14 amino acids. V lost 7 bases to trimming and J lost 9 bases; unmatched junction nucleotides: 14. The CDR3 region is CASSEGLLGGTQYF. CDR3 bases: TGCGCCAGCTCCGAGGGCTTACTGGGGGGGACGCAGTATTTT.